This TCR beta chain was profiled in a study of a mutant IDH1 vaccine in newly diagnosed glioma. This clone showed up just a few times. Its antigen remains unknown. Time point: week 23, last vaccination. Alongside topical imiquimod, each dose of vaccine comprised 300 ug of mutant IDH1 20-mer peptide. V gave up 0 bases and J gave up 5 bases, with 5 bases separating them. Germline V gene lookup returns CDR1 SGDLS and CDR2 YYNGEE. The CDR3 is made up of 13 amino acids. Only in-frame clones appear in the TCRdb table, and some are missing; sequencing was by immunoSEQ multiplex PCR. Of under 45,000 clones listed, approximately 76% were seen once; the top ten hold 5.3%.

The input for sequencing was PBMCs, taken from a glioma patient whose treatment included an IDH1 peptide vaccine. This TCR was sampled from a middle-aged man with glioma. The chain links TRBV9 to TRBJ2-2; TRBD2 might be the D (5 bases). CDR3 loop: CASSVGGTGELFF. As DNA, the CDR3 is TGTGCCAGCAGCGTAGGAGGGACCGGGGAGCTGTTTTTT. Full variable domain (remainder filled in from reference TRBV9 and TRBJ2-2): DSGVTQTPKHLITATGQRVTLRCSPRSGDLSVYWYQQSLDQGLQFLIQYYNGEERAKGNILERFSAQQFPDLHSELNLSSLELGDSALYFCASSVGGTGELFFGEGSRLTVL.